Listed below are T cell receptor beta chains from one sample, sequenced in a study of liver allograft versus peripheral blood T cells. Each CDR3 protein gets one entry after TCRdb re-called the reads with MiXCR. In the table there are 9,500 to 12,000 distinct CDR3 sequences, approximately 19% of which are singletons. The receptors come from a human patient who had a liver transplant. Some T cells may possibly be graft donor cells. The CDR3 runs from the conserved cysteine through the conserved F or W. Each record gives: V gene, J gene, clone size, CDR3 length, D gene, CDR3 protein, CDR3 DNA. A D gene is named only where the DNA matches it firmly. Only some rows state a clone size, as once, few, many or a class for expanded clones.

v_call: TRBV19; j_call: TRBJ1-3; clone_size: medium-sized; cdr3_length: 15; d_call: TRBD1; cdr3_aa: CASSYGRGPGNTIYF; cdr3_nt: TGTGCCAGTAGTTACGGCAGGGGGCCTGGAAACACCATATATTTT
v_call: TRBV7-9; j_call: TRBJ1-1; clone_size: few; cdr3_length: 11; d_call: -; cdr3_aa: CASSLEAEAFF; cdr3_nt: TGTGCCAGCAGCTTAGAAGCAGAAGCTTTCTTT
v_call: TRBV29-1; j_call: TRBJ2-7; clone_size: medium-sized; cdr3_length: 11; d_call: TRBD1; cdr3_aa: CSVHRGYEQYF; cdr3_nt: TGCAGCGTTCACAGGGGTTACGAGCAGTACTTC
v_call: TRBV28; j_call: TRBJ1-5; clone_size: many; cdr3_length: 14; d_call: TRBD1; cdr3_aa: CVTGGADGNQPQHF; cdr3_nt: TGTGTCACAGGGGGCGCGGACGGCAATCAGCCCCAGCATTTT
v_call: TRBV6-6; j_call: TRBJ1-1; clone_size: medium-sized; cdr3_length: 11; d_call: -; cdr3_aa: CASKTNTEAFF; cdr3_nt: TGTGCCAGCAAAACAAACACTGAAGCTTTCTTT
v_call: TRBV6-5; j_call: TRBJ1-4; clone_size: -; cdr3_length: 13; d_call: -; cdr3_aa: CASSIREREKLFF; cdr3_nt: TGTGCCAGCAGTATAAGGGAAAGGGAAAAACTGTTTTTT
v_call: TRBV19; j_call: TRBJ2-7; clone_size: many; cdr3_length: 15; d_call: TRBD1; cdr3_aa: CASSIAAGGLGEQYF; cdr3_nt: TGTGCCAGTAGTATAGCCGCAGGGGGCCTGGGCGAGCAGTACTTC
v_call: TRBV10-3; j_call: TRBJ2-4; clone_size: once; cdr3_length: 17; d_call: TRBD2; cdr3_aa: CADGTSGGAGAKNIQYF; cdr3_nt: TGTGCCGACGGGACTAGCGGGGGGGCTGGGGCCAAAAACATTCAGTACTTC
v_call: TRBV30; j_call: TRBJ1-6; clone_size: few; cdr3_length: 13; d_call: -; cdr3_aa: CAWRGSYNSPLHF; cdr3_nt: TGTGCCTGGAGGGGCTCCTATAATTCACCCCTCCACTTT
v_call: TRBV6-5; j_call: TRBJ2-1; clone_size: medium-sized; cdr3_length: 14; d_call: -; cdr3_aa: CASSYAGGYNEQFF; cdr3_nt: TGTGCCAGCAGTTACGCCGGGGGCTACAATGAGCAGTTCTTC
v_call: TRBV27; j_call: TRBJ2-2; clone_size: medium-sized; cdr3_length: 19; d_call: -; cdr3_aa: CASSLYSPSGRANTGELFF; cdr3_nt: TGTGCCAGCAGTTTATATTCCCCATCCGGCAGGGCGAACACCGGGGAGCTGTTTTTT
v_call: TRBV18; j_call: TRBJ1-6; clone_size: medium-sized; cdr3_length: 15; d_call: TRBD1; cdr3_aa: CASSLAQGTNSPLHF; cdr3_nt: TGTGCCAGCTCACTCGCACAGGGGACTAATTCACCCCTCCACTTT
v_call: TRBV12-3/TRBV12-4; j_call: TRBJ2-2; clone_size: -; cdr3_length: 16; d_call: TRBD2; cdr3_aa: CATPKRRGRNTGELFF; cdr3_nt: TGTGCCACCCCAAAGCGGCGGGGGAGAAACACCGGGGAGCTGTTTTTT
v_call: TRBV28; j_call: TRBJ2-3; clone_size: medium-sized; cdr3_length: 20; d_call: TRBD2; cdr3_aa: CASRPQVGRRLAGGEPTQYF; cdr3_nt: TGTGCCAGCAGACCACAAGTGGGGCGGAGACTAGCGGGAGGGGAGCCGACGCAGTATTTT
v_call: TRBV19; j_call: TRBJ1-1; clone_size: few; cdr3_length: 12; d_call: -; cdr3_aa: CASSPATGGAFF; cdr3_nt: TGTGCCAGTAGTCCGGCGACCGGGGGGGCTTTCTTT
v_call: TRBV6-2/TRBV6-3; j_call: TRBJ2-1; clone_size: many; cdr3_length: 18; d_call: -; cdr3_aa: CASSYGGPGAATNNEQFF; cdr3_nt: TGTGCCAGCAGTTACGGGGGGCCGGGAGCAGCGACCAACAATGAGCAGTTCTTC
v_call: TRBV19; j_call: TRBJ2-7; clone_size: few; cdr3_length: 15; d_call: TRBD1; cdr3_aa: CASGRFGTGGYEQYF; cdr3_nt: TGTGCCAGTGGACGTTTCGGGACAGGGGGGTACGAGCAGTACTTC
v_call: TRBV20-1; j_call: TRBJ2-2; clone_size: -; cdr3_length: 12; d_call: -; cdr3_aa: CSAPGSTGELFF; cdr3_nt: TGCAGTGCGCCGGGATCCACCGGGGAGCTGTTTTTT
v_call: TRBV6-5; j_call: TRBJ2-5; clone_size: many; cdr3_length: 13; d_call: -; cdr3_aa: CASSSGLPPTQYF; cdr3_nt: TGTGCCAGCAGTTCCGGACTCCCCCCGACCCAGTACTTC
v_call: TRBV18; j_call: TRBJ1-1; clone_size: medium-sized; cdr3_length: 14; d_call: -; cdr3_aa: CASSPPDPNTEAFF; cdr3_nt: TGTGCCAGCTCACCACCGGATCCGAACACTGAAGCTTTCTTT
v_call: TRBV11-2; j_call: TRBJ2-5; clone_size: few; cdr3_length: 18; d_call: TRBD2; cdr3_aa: CASSLFRGREGRRETQYF; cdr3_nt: TGTGCCAGCAGCTTATTCAGAGGGAGGGAGGGGAGGCGAGAGACCCAGTACTTC
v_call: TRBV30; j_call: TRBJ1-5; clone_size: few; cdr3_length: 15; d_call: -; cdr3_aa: CAWSVGGSGNQPQHF; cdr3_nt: TGTGCCTGGAGTGTTGGGGGATCGGGCAATCAGCCCCAGCATTTT
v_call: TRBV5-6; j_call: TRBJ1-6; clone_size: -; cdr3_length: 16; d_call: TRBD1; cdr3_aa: CASSVDRGSYNSPLHF; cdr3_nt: TGTGCCAGCAGCGTAGACAGGGGGTCCTATAATTCACCCCTCCACTTT